These T cell receptor beta chains were read from a single sample in a study of cytomegalovirus exposure and HLA in healthy donors. Method: immunoSEQ multiplex PCR; TCRdb's copy keeps in-frame clones and lacks some. The sample includes around 100,000 clones, 65% to 80% of them seen just once. The sequenced sample was PBMCs. All receptors derive from a female donor in good health and CMV-seropositive. Each CDR3 is given with its conserved first and last residue. The order of the fields is clone size, D gene, J gene, V gene, CDR3 DNA, CDR3 protein. D genes are given only for firm matches. Clone size is not always given. Where it is, it says once, few, many or a class for expanded clones.

clone size: .; D gene: .; J gene: TRBJ2-3; V gene: TRBV6-1; CDR3 DNA: TGTGCCAGCTCGACTGGAGCTTTCACAGATACGCAGTATTTT; CDR3 protein: CASSTGAFTDTQYF
clone size: .; D gene: TRBD2; J gene: TRBJ2-2; V gene: TRBV5-6; CDR3 DNA: TGTGCCAGCAGCTCCCCGACTAGCGGGCTGAACACCGGGGAGCTGTTTTTT; CDR3 protein: CASSSPTSGLNTGELFF
clone size: .; D gene: .; J gene: TRBJ1-3; V gene: TRBV5-1; CDR3 DNA: TGCGCCAGCAGCTTGACAGGGATTGGAAACACCATATATTTT; CDR3 protein: CASSLTGIGNTIYF
clone size: .; D gene: TRBD1; J gene: TRBJ1-1; V gene: TRBV5-4; CDR3 DNA: TGTGCCAGCAGTTTGACAGGGGGTAACACTGAAGCTTTCTTT; CDR3 protein: CASSLTGGNTEAFF
clone size: .; D gene: .; J gene: TRBJ2-5; V gene: TRBV2; CDR3 DNA: TGTGCCAGCGGGGGACTGCAAGAGACCCAGTACTTC; CDR3 protein: CASGGLQETQYF
clone size: few; D gene: TRBD2; J gene: TRBJ2-3; V gene: TRBV7-2; CDR3 DNA: TGTGCCAGCAGCTTAGGACTAGCGGGGGGGCCTGCAGATACGCAGTATTTT; CDR3 protein: CASSLGLAGGPADTQYF
clone size: .; D gene: TRBD1; J gene: TRBJ1-1; V gene: TRBV10-3; CDR3 DNA: TGTGCCATCAGTGAGCCGGGACAGGGTGGCACTGAAGCTTTCTTT; CDR3 protein: CAISEPGQGGTEAFF
clone size: .; D gene: .; J gene: TRBJ1-4; V gene: TRBV5-1; CDR3 DNA: TGCGCCAGTACGAAGTTAGGGGCAACTAATGAAAAACTGTTTTTT; CDR3 protein: CASTKLGATNEKLFF
clone size: .; D gene: TRBD1; J gene: TRBJ2-7; V gene: TRBV13; CDR3 DNA: TGTGCCAGCAGGCCCACAACCGGGACAGGGTATGGCGAGCAGTACTTC; CDR3 protein: CASRPTTGTGYGEQYF
clone size: .; D gene: .; J gene: TRBJ1-1; V gene: TRBV7-8; CDR3 DNA: TGTGCCAGCAGCTTAAGCTATTCCCAGGGCACTGAAGCTTTCTTT; CDR3 protein: CASSLSYSQGTEAFF
clone size: .; D gene: .; J gene: TRBJ2-1; V gene: TRBV23-1; CDR3 DNA: TGTCGGGGGAACTCCTACAATGAGCAGTTCTTC; CDR3 protein: CRGNSYNEQFF
clone size: .; D gene: .; J gene: TRBJ1-6; V gene: TRBV6-5; CDR3 DNA: TGTGCCAGCAGTTACTCCTACTCACCCCTCCACTTT; CDR3 protein: CASSYSYSPLHF
clone size: once; D gene: .; J gene: TRBJ2-1; V gene: TRBV9; CDR3 DNA: TGTGCCAGCAGCGTAGAGGAGCGGGCTCTTGCTTGGCAGTTCTTC; CDR3 protein: CASSVEERALAWQFF
clone size: few; D gene: .; J gene: TRBJ2-3; V gene: TRBV11-3; CDR3 DNA: TGTGCCAGCAGCTGGAGGGGGCTCAGCACAGATACGCAGTATTTT; CDR3 protein: CASSWRGLSTDTQYF
clone size: .; D gene: TRBD1; J gene: TRBJ2-5; V gene: TRBV5-6; CDR3 DNA: TGTGCCAGCAGCCTTAGGACAGGCTTAGGAGAGACCCAGTACTTC; CDR3 protein: CASSLRTGLGETQYF
clone size: .; D gene: TRBD2; J gene: TRBJ2-1; V gene: TRBV18; CDR3 DNA: TGTGCCAGCTCGTCCGGGTCGGGAGGGTCGAATGAGCAGTTCTTC; CDR3 protein: CASSSGSGGSNEQFF
clone size: .; D gene: TRBD1; J gene: TRBJ2-2; V gene: TRBV5-8; CDR3 DNA: TGTGCCAGGGGACAGGGAAGGACCGGGGAGCTGTTTTTT; CDR3 protein: CARGQGRTGELFF
clone size: .; D gene: .; J gene: TRBJ2-7; V gene: TRBV19; CDR3 DNA: TGTGCCAGTAGTATAGGTTACGACTACGAGCAGTACTTC; CDR3 protein: CASSIGYDYEQYF
clone size: once; D gene: TRBD1; J gene: TRBJ2-7; V gene: TRBV6-1; CDR3 DNA: TGTGCCAGCAGCTCCGGGACAGGGGGCGCATACGAGCAGTACTTC; CDR3 protein: CASSSGTGGAYEQYF
clone size: once; D gene: TRBD1; J gene: TRBJ1-1; V gene: TRBV6-1; CDR3 DNA: TGTGCCAGCAGTGGCCGGGACAGGGGTTTCACTGAAGCTTTCTTT; CDR3 protein: CASSGRDRGFTEAFF
clone size: .; D gene: .; J gene: TRBJ1-4; V gene: TRBV5-1; CDR3 DNA: TGCGCCAGCAGCTTTTCGCACGTCCAGGGGCTTAATGAAAAACTGTTTTTT; CDR3 protein: CASSFSHVQGLNEKLFF
clone size: few; D gene: .; J gene: TRBJ1-1; V gene: TRBV4-1; CDR3 DNA: TGCGCCAGCAGCCAATATAGGGGGAGAGGCACTGAAGCTTTCTTT; CDR3 protein: CASSQYRGRGTEAFF
clone size: .; D gene: TRBD1; J gene: TRBJ1-1; V gene: TRBV6-5; CDR3 DNA: TGTGCCAGCAGTCGACAGGGGGCCGGCACTGAAGCTTTCTTT; CDR3 protein: CASSRQGAGTEAFF
clone size: .; D gene: TRBD1; J gene: TRBJ2-6; V gene: TRBV18; CDR3 DNA: TGTGCCAGCTCACGAAAGACAGGGGGGAGTTCTGGGGCCAACGTCCTGACTTTC; CDR3 protein: CASSRKTGGSSGANVLTF
clone size: .; D gene: .; J gene: TRBJ2-5; V gene: TRBV5-1; CDR3 DNA: TGCGCCAGCAGCTTAGGGGTTGGAGAGACCCAGTACTTC; CDR3 protein: CASSLGVGETQYF
clone size: .; D gene: .; J gene: TRBJ1-5; V gene: TRBV30; CDR3 DNA: TGTGCCTGGAGTTACGGGGAGCGGCAGCCCCAGCATTTT; CDR3 protein: CAWSYGERQPQHF
clone size: .; D gene: .; J gene: TRBJ2-7; V gene: TRBV5-1; CDR3 DNA: TGCGCCAGCAGCTTGGAGTCGCTAGCGAGTTCCTACGAGCAGTACTTC; CDR3 protein: CASSLESLASSYEQYF
clone size: .; D gene: .; J gene: TRBJ1-4; V gene: TRBV2; CDR3 DNA: TGTGCCAGCAGTGATAGGGGACTCGGGAGTGAAAAACTGTTTTTT; CDR3 protein: CASSDRGLGSEKLFF
clone size: .; D gene: TRBD2; J gene: TRBJ2-7; V gene: TRBV12-5; CDR3 DNA: TGTGCTAGTGGTTTTACTAGCGGGTCCTACGAGCAGTACTTC; CDR3 protein: CASGFTSGSYEQYF
clone size: .; D gene: TRBD1; J gene: TRBJ1-2; V gene: TRBV5-1; CDR3 DNA: TGCGCCAGCAGCTCTTTGTTCCGGGACAGAAACTATGGCTACACCTTC; CDR3 protein: CASSSLFRDRNYGYTF
clone size: .; D gene: .; J gene: TRBJ2-5; V gene: TRBV18; CDR3 DNA: TGTGCCAGCTCACCCCCGGGATCCGAAGAGACCCAGTACTTC; CDR3 protein: CASSPPGSEETQYF
clone size: .; D gene: .; J gene: TRBJ1-1; V gene: TRBV25-1; CDR3 DNA: TGTGCCAGCAGTGAATACGTGGGTAGCAGAGCTTTCTTT; CDR3 protein: CASSEYVGSRAFF
clone size: once; D gene: .; J gene: TRBJ1-1; V gene: TRBV6-5; CDR3 DNA: TGTGCCAGCAGTGCTACCGGGAACACTGAAGCTTTCTTT; CDR3 protein: CASSATGNTEAFF
clone size: .; D gene: .; J gene: TRBJ2-5; V gene: TRBV19; CDR3 DNA: TGTGCCAGTAGTAGTTGGAAGGGGCTACAAGAGACCCAGTACTTC; CDR3 protein: CASSSWKGLQETQYF
clone size: .; D gene: TRBD1; J gene: TRBJ1-2; V gene: TRBV2; CDR3 DNA: TGTGCCGGCACAGGACAGGGGGCTGACTATGGCTACACCTTC; CDR3 protein: CAGTGQGADYGYTF
clone size: .; D gene: .; J gene: TRBJ2-7; V gene: TRBV28; CDR3 DNA: TGTGCCAGCAGTTTTGGAATCCGGAGGGGAGCGGCATCCTACGAGCAGTACTTC; CDR3 protein: CASSFGIRRGAASYEQYF
clone size: .; D gene: .; J gene: TRBJ1-1; V gene: TRBV27; CDR3 DNA: TGTGCCAGCAGTTGGGACACCGGGACTGAAGCTTTCTTT; CDR3 protein: CASSWDTGTEAFF
clone size: .; D gene: .; J gene: TRBJ1-3; V gene: TRBV29-1; CDR3 DNA: TGCAGCGTTGAACCATCTCGGGGAGGGGACACCATATATTTT; CDR3 protein: CSVEPSRGGDTIYF
clone size: .; D gene: .; J gene: TRBJ2-3; V gene: TRBV10-3; CDR3 DNA: TGTGCCATCAGAGTAGGGGAGGTCGGCGATACGCAGTATTTT; CDR3 protein: CAIRVGEVGDTQYF
clone size: .; D gene: .; J gene: TRBJ2-5; V gene: TRBV7-2; CDR3 DNA: TGTGCCAGCAGCCCAGACAGGTCCGAGACCCAGTACTTC; CDR3 protein: CASSPDRSETQYF
clone size: .; D gene: .; J gene: TRBJ1-5; V gene: TRBV7-2; CDR3 DNA: TGTGCCAGCAGCCCCGCCCGGGATCAGCCCCAGCATTTT; CDR3 protein: CASSPARDQPQHF
clone size: .; D gene: .; J gene: TRBJ1-1; V gene: TRBV5-3; CDR3 DNA: TGTGCCAGAAGCGTGGGCGGGTACACTGAAGCTTTCTTT; CDR3 protein: CARSVGGYTEAFF
clone size: .; D gene: .; J gene: TRBJ1-2; V gene: TRBV2; CDR3 DNA: TGTGCCAGCAGTGACAGATATGGCTACACCTTC; CDR3 protein: CASSDRYGYTF
clone size: once; D gene: TRBD1; J gene: TRBJ2-6; V gene: TRBV12-5; CDR3 DNA: TGTGCTAGTGGCCGATCCCGGCAGGGGGCGGGGGGGGCCAACGTCCTGACTTTC; CDR3 protein: CASGRSRQGAGGANVLTF
clone size: .; D gene: .; J gene: TRBJ1-1; V gene: TRBV6-5; CDR3 DNA: TGTGCCAGCAGTTACGGGGCCATCGGGAACACTGAAGCTTTCTTT; CDR3 protein: CASSYGAIGNTEAFF
clone size: .; D gene: .; J gene: TRBJ1-1; V gene: TRBV7-6; CDR3 DNA: TGTGCCAGCAGCAAAGGGGGGGAGTTTAACACTGAAGCTTTCTTT; CDR3 protein: CASSKGGEFNTEAFF
clone size: .; D gene: .; J gene: TRBJ1-6; V gene: TRBV11-2; CDR3 DNA: TGTGCCAGCAGGGTAAATCGGGGAACAAATTCACCCCTCCACTTT; CDR3 protein: CASRVNRGTNSPLHF
clone size: once; D gene: TRBD2; J gene: TRBJ2-1; V gene: TRBV11-3; CDR3 DNA: TGTGCCAGCAGCCCAACCGGGACTAGCTATGAGCAGTTCTTC; CDR3 protein: CASSPTGTSYEQFF
clone size: .; D gene: TRBD2; J gene: TRBJ2-1; V gene: TRBV19; CDR3 DNA: TGTGCCAGTAGTATCCTGGCTAGCGGGGGGGCCTACAATGAGCAGTTCTTC; CDR3 protein: CASSILASGGAYNEQFF
clone size: .; D gene: TRBD2; J gene: TRBJ2-2; V gene: TRBV7-2; CDR3 DNA: TGTGCCAGCAGCTTCCTAGCGGGGGGGCTCACCGGGGAGCTGTTTTTT; CDR3 protein: CASSFLAGGLTGELFF
clone size: few; D gene: TRBD1; J gene: TRBJ1-2; V gene: TRBV4-1; CDR3 DNA: TGCGCCAGCAGCCATCGGACAGGCGCCAGCTATGGCTACACCTTC; CDR3 protein: CASSHRTGASYGYTF